The clone carrying this T cell receptor (beta chain) was found many times. Its antigen remains unidentified. This sample is part of a study of T-cell reconstitution after alpha-beta-depleted transplantation in children. Findings of the study overall: Several hundred graft clones that had expanded were reportedly the source of alpha-beta T cells about two months after transplant.

Trimming removed 1 base from V and 9 bases from J; junction bases left unmatched: 11. Germline assignment: CDR1 LGHNA and CDR2 YSLEER. The CDR3 consists of 17 residues. Unique molecular identifiers were incorporated into the prepared TCRbeta library. MiXCR, run by TCRdb on the PCR reads, gives a single entry per CDR3 protein. Of about 510,000 distinct CDR3 sequences in the sample, approximately 10% are singletons; the top ten hold around 15%. Here the sequenced sample was PBMCs, mostly from graft donor cells, taken 180 days after TCRalphabeta/CD19-depleted stem cell transplant. This clonotype originated in a female patient aged 2-15 years who had a stem cell transplant for aplastic anemia, so the T cells may come from the graft donor. V gene TRBV4-3 combines with J gene TRBJ2-1, with 11 nucleotides matching TRBD1. The CDR3 loop reads CASSQVGTGGGYGEQFF. CDR3 bases: TGCGCCAGCAGCCAAGTGGGGACAGGGGGAGGTTATGGTGAGCAGTTCTTC.